The entry that follows covers one T cell receptor (beta chain) sequence. These data come from a study of blood T cell repertoires in COVID-19. About the study: In each case, the material was cDNA or gDNA derived from T cells, B-cell-depleted T cells, or PBMCs.

Measured with immunoSEQ multiplex PCR; TCRdb has only the in-frame clones, and not every one. The sample shows a few hundred thousand clones, around 89% of them seen only once. The CDR3 covers 18 residues. Germline CDR1 SGHRS, CDR2 YFSETQ. V was shortened by 4 bases and J by 4 bases, with 26 bases between the two germline ends. This sequence originates from a woman aged 55-75 years with COVID-19, enrolled during active disease. Specimen: peripheral blood. The chain uses TRBV5-1 and TRBJ1-2, with a possible D match to TRBD1 (6 bases). CDR3 nucleotides: TGCGCCAGCAGCCGGAGGTGGGACATGCCCCCGGGAGGCTATGGCTACACCTTC. Translation: CASSRRWDMPPGGYGYTF.